This TCR beta chain was profiled in a study of early T cells in non-severe SARS-CoV-2 infection. J gave up 1 base and V 4 bases, and 3 bases lay outside the gene matches. Per germline, CDR1 SGHKS and CDR2 YYEKEE (reference sequence). This CDR3 spans 14 amino acids. TCRdb redid the calling of the 5' RACE reads with MiXCR, one entry per CDR3 protein. The profile covers about 27,000 distinct CDR3 sequences, with about 3.8% appearing a single time and more than 5.5% taken by the ten largest. This clonotype was recorded many times. The gene calls are TRBV5-5 and TRBJ2-3; 7 bases align to TRBD2. The sequencing input was whole blood. The sequence was collected from an adult who was a healthcare worker with PCR-confirmed SARS-CoV-2 infection or an uninfected control (not recorded which). CDR3 nucleotide sequence: TGTGCCAGCAGCGACCTAGCGGGCACAGATACGCAGTATTTT. Residues: CASSDLAGTDTQYF.